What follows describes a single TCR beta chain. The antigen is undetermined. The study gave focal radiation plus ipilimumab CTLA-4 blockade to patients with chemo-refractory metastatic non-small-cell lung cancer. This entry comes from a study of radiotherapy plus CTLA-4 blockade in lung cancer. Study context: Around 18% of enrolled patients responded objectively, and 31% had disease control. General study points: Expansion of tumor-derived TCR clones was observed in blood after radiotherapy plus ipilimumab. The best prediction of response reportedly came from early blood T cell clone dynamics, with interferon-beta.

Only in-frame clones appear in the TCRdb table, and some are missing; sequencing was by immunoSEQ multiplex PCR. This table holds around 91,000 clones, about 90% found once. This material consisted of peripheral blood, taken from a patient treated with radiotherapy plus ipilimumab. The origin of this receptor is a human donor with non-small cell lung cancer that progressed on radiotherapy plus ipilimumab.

CDR3 nucleotides: TGCGCCAGCAGCTTGGGTAGGGGACAAGAGACCCAGTACTTC. Translated, it gives CASSLGRGQETQYF. The rearrangement joins TRBV5-1 to TRBJ2-5, with D possibly matching TRBD1 (5 bases). This CDR3 comprises 14 residues. Germline CDR1 reads SGHRS; CDR2 reads YFSETQ. The ends were cut back, 0 bases at V and 2 bases at J, with 8 bases in the middle.